The clone carrying this T cell receptor beta chain was recorded only once. What it binds is unknown. Clones were sequenced by immunoSEQ multiplex PCR, and TCRdb holds only the in-frame ones, with some missing. The sample has 120,000 or so clones, 84% seen once; the top ten hold about 28%. These data originate in a study of T cell responses to AZD1222 COVID-19 vaccine. Overall study results and limits: Nearly half of spike-specific TCRs reportedly target unmutated variant regions.

This CDR3 comprises 12 residues. V lost 5 bases and J lost 8, with 12 bases in between. CDR1 MDHEN and CDR2 SYDVKM come from the germline V gene. The sequence derives from an adult who received the AZD1222 COVID-19 vaccine. The specimen comprised peripheral blood, sampled 28 days after the second AZD1222 dose. The rearrangement uses TRBV28 and TRBJ1-2; D may be TRBD1 (6 bases). The CDR3 nucleotides read TGTGCCAGCAGTCCTACAGGGTGGGGCTACACCTTC. Its translation is CASSPTGWGYTF.